Each of the 2 T cell receptor beta chains below was sequenced from the same sample in a study of T-cell memory formation after mild COVID-19. TCRdb analysed the 5' RACE reads with MiXCR anew, one entry per CDR3 protein. The table lists roughly 350,000 distinct CDR3 sequences, around 15% of them singletons. Sequencing was done on a sample of PBMCs or a T cell subset sorted from them (not recorded which). The source of these receptors is a man aged 18 to 30 who had mild COVID-19 (a few samples of this study predate the infection). Cell type and time point are not known.

The rearrangement joins TRBV4-1 to TRBJ2-3, with 9 bases aligning to TRBD1. Germline loops: CDR1 MGHRA, CDR2 YSYEKL. The CDR3 length is 16 residues. The J segment lost 2 bases and the V segment lost 6 bases, leaving 9 bases of the junction unmatched. The CDR3 region is CASRRTGTGHTDTQYF. The DNA of the CDR3 is TGCGCCAGCAGGCGTACCGGGACAGGGCACACAGATACGCAGTATTTT.

The CDR3 DNA follows: TGTGCCAGCAGCTTCGGGACCTGGGAGACCCAGTACTTC. It specifies CASSFGTWETQYF. The rearrangement links TRBV7-3 to TRBJ2-5; D possibly uses TRBD1 or TRBD2 (5 bases each). V was cut by 3 bases and J by 5 bases, with 10 bases left in between. The germline V gene encodes CDR1 SGHTA and CDR2 FQGTGA. The CDR3 runs 13 residues.